One sample yielded the 7 T cell receptor beta chains listed below, sequenced in a study of cytomegalovirus exposure and HLA in healthy donors (dated by TCRdb to about 2017). Library preparation used the immunoSEQ multiplex PCR assay. For the multiplex PCR, a mixture combining 60 forward primers for TCR Vbeta segments and 13 reverse primers for TCR Jbeta segments was used. Imported from immuneACCESS, the table was reduced by TCRdb to in-frame sequences with V and J called. These copies leave out some clones; in studies compared against another copy, an unresolved V gene accounts for under half, and the cause of the remainder is not known. In this sample the table shows roughly 120,000 clones, over 60% of which occur a single time. The ten largest clonotypes hold 1.5% to 2% of the sample. Material: PBMCs. The receptors stem from a man between 18 and 29 years old in good health and CMV-seronegative.

The V and J genes are TRBV7-9 and TRBJ2-1, with a weak D call TRBD1 (5 bases). CDR3 length equals 15 residues. Trimming shortened V by 3 bases and J by 2 bases, and 11 bases separated the two germline ends. Germline V gene sequence: CDR1 SEHNR, CDR2 FQNEAQ (reference sequence). This CDR3 is CASSLGGHTYNEQFF. As DNA, the CDR3 is TGTGCCAGCAGCTTGGGCGGACACACCTACAATGAGCAGTTCTTC.

The chain combines TRBV5-1 with TRBJ1-4, with a weak D call TRBD1 (6 bases). The CDR3 loop spans 15 amino acids. V lost 0 bases and J lost 4, with 10 bases in between. CDR1 and CDR2 (germline): SGHRS, YFSETQ. In DNA form, the CDR3 reads TGCGCCAGCAGCTTGGCAGTAGGGGGTAATGAAAAACTGTTTTTT. Protein sequence: CASSLAVGGNEKLFF.

This clone came up a few times. This rearrangement joins TRBV15 to TRBJ2-5; D is ambiguous. Germline CDR1 and CDR2: LNHNV and YYDKDF (reference sequence). CDR3 length: 15 residues. The V and J ends lost 8 bases and 1 base respectively, with 17 bases between them. Here the CDR3 DNA reads TGTGCCACCTCCGCGAGCGCAACGTTCCAAGAGACCCAGTACTTC. This gives the protein CATSASATFQETQYF.

The chain carries TRBV21-1 and TRBJ2-2; the table's D gene call, TRBD2, was not cross checked with the DNA. TRBV21-1 is described as a pseudogene. This CDR3 comprises 16 residues. CDR3 coding DNA: TGTGCCTCACAGCGGGAGGAACCTGTGAACACCGGGGAGCTGTTTTTT. This translates into CASQREEPVNTGELFF.

This clone has only a few counts. The rearrangement links TRBV5-3 to TRBJ2-3; 8 nucleotides align to TRBD1. TRBV5-3 is recorded as an ORF, its role being uncertain. The CDR3 is made up of 16 amino acids. V lost 0 bases to trimming and J lost 3 bases; unmatched junction nucleotides: 6. The CDR3 nucleotides are TGTGCCAGAAGCTTGGCGTCAGGGGGCTTGACAGATACGCAGTATTTT. It encodes CARSLASGGLTDTQYF.

The chain is built from TRBV7-9 and TRBJ2-1; the D is unclear. V shed 1 base and J shed 5 bases, with 12 bases lying between them. Germline CDR1 SEHNR, CDR2 FQNEAQ (reference sequence). This CDR3 comprises 15 residues. The CDR3 sequence: CASSLVERMHNEQFF. The CDR3 nucleotides are TGTGCCAGCAGCTTAGTCGAGAGGATGCACAATGAGCAGTTCTTC.

This clone appeared a single time. The V call is TRBV5-6, the J call TRBJ1-1; TRBD1 aligns across 10 bases. The germline gives CDR1 SGHDT, CDR2 YYEEEE. CDR3 size: 14 residues. V lost 1 base and J lost 6; bases outside the gene matches: 3. The CDR3 coding sequence is TGTGCCAGCAGCTTGCGTGACAGGGGGCCTGAAGCTTTCTTT. Translation gives CASSLRDRGPEAFF.